The 30 T cell receptor beta chains listed next were all sequenced from one sample in a study of blood T cell repertoires in COVID-19. Using immunoSEQ multiplex PCR, the repertoire was profiled, and TCRdb retains in-frame clones only, with some absent. The table shows about 150,000 clones, with approximately 88% occurring only once. The sequencing input was PBMCs or T cells enriched from blood (not recorded which). All receptors derive from a man between 65 and 85 years old who had been exposed to COVID-19.

The chain combines TRBV5-1 with TRBJ2-7; 12 bases map to TRBD1. The CDR3 extends over 16 amino acids. The V segment lost 0 bases and the J segment 5 bases; nucleotides outside the gene matches: 6. Germline V lookup: CDR1 SGHRS, CDR2 YFSETQ. CDR3 loop: CASSLVGTGGLDEQYF. The DNA for the CDR3 is TGCGCCAGCAGCTTGGTGGGGACAGGGGGCCTCGACGAGCAGTACTTC.

The rearrangement joins TRBV18 to TRBJ1-2, with D possibly being TRBD1 (5 bases). Germline V gives CDR1 KGHSH, CDR2 LQKENI. V lost 3 bases, J lost 1 base, and 12 bases lay in between. CDR3 length: 15 amino acids. CDR3 region: CASSPTGDSNYGYTF. For the CDR3, the DNA is TGTGCCAGCTCACCCACTGGTGACAGTAACTATGGCTACACCTTC.

This clone was seen a handful of times. At one end, the junction sequence differs from germline, possibly due to a read error. This sequence joins TRBV18 and TRBJ1-4; D unclear. The CDR3 length is 13 residues. Per the germline V gene, CDR1 is KGHSH and CDR2 is LQKENI. CDR3 DNA: TGTGCCAGCTCAGTCCGGGAGCAAGAAAAGCTGTTTTTT. This codes for CASSVREQEKLFF.

There are a few counts of this clone. CDR3: CASSSSSGANVLTF. DNA of the CDR3: TGTGCCAGCAGCTCGAGCTCTGGGGCCAACGTCCTGACTTTC. The chain uses TRBV7-2 and TRBJ2-6; D is ambiguous. This CDR3 comprises 14 residues. Deletions cut 4 bases from V and 0 bases from J, with 4 bases between. CDR1 is SGHTA, CDR2 FQGNSA, per germline.

The CDR3 spells CASSPNGISTEQYF. The CDR3 nucleotides read TGTGCCAGCAGCCCGAACGGGATTTCCACCGAGCAGTACTTC. The chain carries TRBV11-3 and TRBJ2-7; D possibly corresponds to TRBD2 (5 bases). Germline CDR1 SGHNT, CDR2 YENEEA. V shed 5 bases and J shed 6 bases, with 17 bases lying between them. The CDR3 consists of 14 residues.

V gene TRBV29-1 combines with J gene TRBJ2-1, with TRBD2 identical over 9 bases. J gave up 8 bases and V 7 bases, and 12 bases lay outside the gene matches. Germline loops: CDR1 SQVTM, CDR2 ANQGSEA. The CDR3 covers 14 residues. In DNA, the CDR3 is TGCAGCGCCTCATTAGCGGGGGAGGGGGATGAGCAGTTCTTC. This translates into CSASLAGEGDEQFF.

The chain is built from TRBV18 and TRBJ1-3; D gene uncertain. V lost 1 base and J lost 3, with 10 bases in between. The CDR3 is made up of 15 amino acids. The V gene's germline CDR1 is KGHSH and CDR2 LQKENI. The DNA for the CDR3 is TGTGCCAGCTCACCACGAACGATACTTGGAAACACCATATATTTT. Translated, it gives CASSPRTILGNTIYF.

The count of this clone is one. This rearrangement joins TRBV18 to TRBJ1-1, with no clear D. The CDR3 runs to 14 residues. Trimming removed 3 bases from V and 1 base from J, with 9 bases in between. Looked up from germline, CDR1 is KGHSH and CDR2 is LQKENI. The CDR3 DNA reads TGTGCCAGCTCACCCCGGGGAGAGAACACTGAAGCTTTCTTT. Protein sequence: CASSPRGENTEAFF.

The V and J genes are TRBV5-4 and TRBJ1-1; 7 positions match TRBD1. Per the germline V gene, CDR1 is SGHNT and CDR2 is YYREEE (reference sequence). The CDR3 length is 16 residues. Trimming removed 4 bases from V and 10 bases from J; junction bases left unmatched: 19. CDR3 nucleotides: TGTGCCAGCAGCGCGCCCTGGGACAGATATCAGGCGGGAGCTTTCTTT. Its translation is CASSAPWDRYQAGAFF. The full variable domain, with the rest looked up from reference TRBV5-4 and TRBJ1-1, is ETGVTQSPTHLIKTRGQQVTLRCSSQSGHNTVSWYQQALGQGPQFIFQYYREEENGRGNFPPRFSGLQFPNYSSELNVNALELDDSALYLCASSAPWDRYQAGAFFGQGTRLTVV.

V is TRBV19 and J is TRBJ2-7, with TRBD2 identical over 9 bases. J lost 7 bases, V lost 6 bases, and 7 bases had no gene match. The CDR3 covers 13 residues. Looked up from germline, CDR1 is LNHDA and CDR2 is SQIVND (reference sequence). The CDR3 bases are TGTGCCAGTAGGGCGGGAGGGCCCGGAGAGCAGTACTTC. Protein product: CASRAGGPGEQYF.

This clone occurred a few times. The V and J genes are TRBV5-1 and TRBJ1-2, with 10 bases fitting TRBD1. J was trimmed by 7 bases and V by 4 bases; bases with no gene match: 10. The CDR3 runs to 15 residues. Germline V gene data show CDR1 as SGHRS and CDR2 as YFSETQ. The chain's CDR3 is CASSPNPGTGVGYTF. The CDR3 nucleotides read TGCGCCAGCAGCCCCAACCCCGGGACAGGGGTTGGCTACACCTTC.

The V gene is TRBV7-2, the J gene TRBJ2-1; 10 positions match TRBD2. The CDR3 is 16 amino acids. V trimming: 4 bases; J trimming: 5 bases; junction bases outside the gene matches: 8. Germline CDR1 reads SGHTA; CDR2 reads FQGNSA. The CDR3 nucleotides read TGTGCCAGCAGCTCCCGGGGAGCGGGAGGGAACAATGAGCAGTTCTTC. This codes for CASSSRGAGGNNEQFF.

The chain carries TRBV9 and TRBJ1-3, with D possibly TRBD1 on 6 matching bases. V was clipped by 3 bases and J by 3 bases, with 10 bases between them. This CDR3 has 14 residues. Germline loops: CDR1 SGDLS, CDR2 YYNGEE. This CDR3 reads CASSGGGVGNTIYF. The CDR3 DNA is TGTGCCAGCAGCGGAGGGGGAGTTGGAAACACCATATATTTT.

The chain is built from TRBV5-1 and TRBJ2-2; D may be TRBD1 (5 bases). Trimming pared 0 bases from V and 6 bases from J, leaving 9 bases between. This CDR3 comprises 14 residues. Germline lookup yields CDR1 SGHRS and CDR2 YFSETQ. The CDR3 DNA reads TGCGCCAGCAGCTTGGAGGGGTTGCCCGGGGAGCTGTTTTTT. It codes for CASSLEGLPGELFF.

J is TRBJ1-1 and V is TRBV19; the match to TRBD1 covers 7 bases. Germline V gene data show CDR1 as LNHDA and CDR2 as SQIVND (reference sequence). V gave up 5 bases and J gave up 5 bases; unmatched junction bases: 8. The CDR3 is 14 residues long. The DNA of the CDR3 is TGTGCCAGTAGTCTCCACCCGGGACAGACTGAAGCTTTCTTT. It codes for CASSLHPGQTEAFF.

The CDR3 here is CASNGASTDTQYF. CDR3 DNA: TGTGCCAGCAATGGGGCTAGCACAGATACGCAGTATTTT. The chain employs TRBV2 and TRBJ2-3; D might be TRBD1 (5 bases). This CDR3 region has 13 residues. V was shortened by 7 bases and J by 0 bases, with 8 bases between the two germline ends. Germline lookup yields CDR1 SNHLY and CDR2 FYNNEI.

This clone was counted once. The V call is TRBV7-9, the J call TRBJ1-2; D is unclear. V was trimmed by 4 bases and J by 0 bases, leaving 12 bases between them. In germline, CDR1 is SEHNR, CDR2 FQNEAQ (reference sequence). The CDR3 has 15 amino acids. The CDR3 DNA is TGTGCCAGCAGCTCGTCGCTAAGTACTAACTATGGCTACACCTTC. Encoded protein: CASSSSLSTNYGYTF.

This rearrangement joins TRBV6-5 to TRBJ2-2; 7 positions agree with TRBD2. Germline CDR1 and CDR2: MNHEY and SVGAGI. The CDR3 sequence is 14 residues long. After removal of 7 bases from V and 5 bases from J, the junction contained 7 bases not matched to a gene. CDR3: CASTKGRGTGELFF. The CDR3 DNA reads as TGTGCCAGCACCAAGGGGAGGGGTACCGGGGAGCTGTTTTTT.

This chain connects TRBV28 to TRBJ2-2; the match to TRBD1 covers 11 bases. The CDR3 has 14 residues. Per germline, CDR1 MDHEN and CDR2 SYDVKM. The V and J ends lost 7 bases and 4 bases, in that order; junction bases with no gene match: 2. The chain's CDR3 is CASTGQGGTGELFF. The CDR3 bases are TGTGCCAGCACGGGACAGGGGGGCACCGGGGAGCTGTTTTTT.

This clone was detected only once. The chain recombines TRBV9 with TRBJ2-3; the match to TRBD2 covers 8 bases. The CDR3 covers 18 residues. Trimming cost V 0 bases and J 4 bases; bases outside gene matches: 13. The germline V gene has CDR1 SGDLS and CDR2 YYNGEE. CDR3 bases: TGTGCCAGCAGCGTAGATCGGTCCGGGACTAGACTCCCAGATACGCAGTATTTT. Amino acid sequence: CASSVDRSGTRLPDTQYF.

CDR3 DNA: TGTGCCACCAACGACGCAGGGGGCGCGTATGGCTACACCTTC. Translating gives CATNDAGGAYGYTF. This chain connects TRBV24-1 to TRBJ1-2; 8 bases are shared with TRBD1. The V gene's germline CDR1 is KGHDR and CDR2 SFDVKD. The ends lost 8 bases at V and 5 bases at J; junction bases unmatched: 9. This CDR3 has 14 amino acids.

The chain joins TRBV6-5 to TRBJ2-3; 9 bases agree with TRBD1. This CDR3 has 15 residues. V lost 4 bases to trimming and J lost 3 bases; unmatched junction nucleotides: 5. Germline CDR1 is MNHEY and CDR2 is SVGAGI. Here the CDR3 reads CASSFRDRVTDTQYF. CDR3 bases: TGTGCCAGCAGTTTCCGGGACAGGGTGACAGATACGCAGTATTTT.

The chain is built from TRBV19 and TRBJ1-2, with D possibly TRBD1 on 5 matching bases. Germline V lookup: CDR1 LNHDA, CDR2 SQIVND (reference sequence). Trimming shortened V by 9 bases and J by 6 bases, and 11 bases separated the two germline ends. The CDR3 has 11 amino acids. The CDR3: CASTGGDGYTF. The CDR3, as DNA: TGTGCCAGCACGGGGGGAGATGGCTACACCTTC.

The V gene is TRBV12-3 or TRBV12-4, the J gene TRBJ1-2; D call uncertain. V lost 1 base and J lost 6, with 6 bases in between. CDR3 length: 12 residues. The CDR3 loop is CASSLGRDGYTF. CDR3 nucleotide sequence: TGTGCCAGCAGTTTAGGGCGGGATGGCTACACCTTC.

This clone was counted once. The chain joins TRBV27 to TRBJ2-2, with 8 bases that match TRBD2. Germline-derived CDR1 and CDR2 are MNHEY and SMNVEV (reference sequence). This CDR3 contains 15 residues. The ends lost 2 bases at V and 5 bases at J; junction bases unmatched: 4. DNA of the CDR3: TGTGCCAGCAGTTTAGGGACTAGAGGTACCGGGGAGCTGTTTTTT. This gives the protein CASSLGTRGTGELFF.

The gene calls are TRBV12-3 or TRBV12-4 and TRBJ1-1; the D gene is possibly TRBD1 (5 bases). The CDR3 consists of 13 residues. V lost 1 base to trimming and J lost 7 bases, with 10 bases between them. In nucleotides, the CDR3 is TGTGCCAGCAGTTTAGGACAGCGCTATGAAGCTTTCTTT. This gives the protein CASSLGQRYEAFF.

This chain links TRBV6-1 with TRBJ2-4; 8 bases agree with TRBD1. Per the germline V gene, CDR1 is MNHNS and CDR2 is SASEGT. The CDR3 is 16 residues long. V lost 0 bases, J lost 5 bases, and 6 bases stayed unmatched. The CDR3 DNA follows: TGTGCCAGCAGTGAAGCCGGGACAGGCCCTCAAAACATTCAGTACTTC. Translating gives CASSEAGTGPQNIQYF.

This chain uses TRBV7-2 with TRBJ1-2; 12 nucleotides align to TRBD1. The CDR3 extends over 17 amino acids. Germline V gene lookup returns CDR1 SGHTA and CDR2 FQGNSA. The V gene end was trimmed by 1 base and the J gene end by 2 bases; junction bases not matched to a gene: 5. This chain's CDR3 is CASSLGGTGGTNYGYTF. The CDR3, as DNA: TGTGCCAGCAGCTTAGGGGGGACAGGGGGCACAAACTATGGCTACACCTTC.

This chain uses TRBV7-9 with TRBJ2-7, with a weak D call TRBD1 (6 bases). This CDR3 contains 15 residues. The germline CDR1 and CDR2 sequences are SEHNR and FQNEAQ (reference sequence). V was shortened by 3 bases and J by 2 bases, with 14 bases between the two germline ends. The CDR3 is CASSFPVQGAYEQYF. CDR3 in DNA: TGTGCCAGCAGCTTTCCCGTACAGGGTGCCTACGAGCAGTACTTC.

This chain uses TRBV4-3 with TRBJ1-2, with 7 bases matching TRBD1. The CDR3 extends over 15 amino acids. With 4 bases clipped from V and 4 bases from J, the junction kept 9 bases outside the gene matches. Per the germline V gene, CDR1 is LGHNA and CDR2 is YSLEER. CDR3 sequence (DNA): TGCGCCAGCAGCCCTCGGCAGGGGGTGTCCTATGGCTACACCTTC. Protein product: CASSPRQGVSYGYTF.